This T cell receptor beta chain was sequenced in a study of T cells in localized non-small cell lung cancer. Some clones are missing from TCRdb's copy, which holds only in-frame ones; the method was immunoSEQ multiplex PCR. The sample shows around 26,000 clones, around 90% of them seen only once. Trimming stripped 0 bases from V and 4 bases from J, with 9 bases between. The CDR3 is 14 amino acids. The germline CDR1 and CDR2 sequences are GTSNPN and SVGIG (reference sequence). The chain recombines TRBV30 with TRBJ2-2; no reliable D call. The specimen comprised peripheral blood, sampled before any cancer treatment. This TCR came from a female donor over 55 with stage II squamous cell lung carcinoma. This CDR3 reads CAWSVGPFTGELFF. The CDR3 coding sequence is TGTGCCTGGAGTGTCGGACCGTTCACCGGGGAGCTGTTTTTT.